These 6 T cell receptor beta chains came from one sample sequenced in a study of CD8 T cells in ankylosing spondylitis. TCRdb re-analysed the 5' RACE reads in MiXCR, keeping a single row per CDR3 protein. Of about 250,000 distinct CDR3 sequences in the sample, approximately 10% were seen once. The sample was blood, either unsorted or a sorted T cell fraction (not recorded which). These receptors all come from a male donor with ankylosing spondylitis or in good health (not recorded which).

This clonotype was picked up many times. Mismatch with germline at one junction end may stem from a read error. The CDR3 is CASRSPGGRALVF. DNA of the CDR3: TGTGCCAGCAGATCCCCTGGCGGGAGGGCCCTGGTCTTC. V and J are TRBV12-3 or TRBV12-4 and TRBJ2-4; 9 bases agree with TRBD2. The CDR3 runs 13 residues.

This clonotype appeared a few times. For the CDR3, the DNA is TGTGCCAGCGTCGCTCGGGGGGGCTACGAGCAGTACTTC. Translated: CASVARGGYEQYF. The chain has TRBV27 and TRBJ2-7, with 8 bases matching TRBD2. CDR1 MNHEY and CDR2 SMNVEV come from the germline V gene (reference sequence). V lost 8 bases, J lost 3 bases, and 6 bases stayed unmatched. There are 13 residues in the CDR3.

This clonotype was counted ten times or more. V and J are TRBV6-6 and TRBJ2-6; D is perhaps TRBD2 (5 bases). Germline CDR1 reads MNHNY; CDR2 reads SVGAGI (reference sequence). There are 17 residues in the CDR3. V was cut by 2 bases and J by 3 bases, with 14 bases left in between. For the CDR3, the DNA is TGTGCCAGCAGTTACGAGAGGGCCCGAGGTGGGGCCAACGTCCTGACTTTC. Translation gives CASSYERARGGANVLTF.

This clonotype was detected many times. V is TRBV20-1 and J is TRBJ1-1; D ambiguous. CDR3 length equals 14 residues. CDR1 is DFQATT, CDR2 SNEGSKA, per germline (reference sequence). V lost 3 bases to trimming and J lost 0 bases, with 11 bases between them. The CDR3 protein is CSARGGGVNTEAFF. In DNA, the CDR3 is TGCAGTGCTAGGGGAGGCGGGGTGAACACTGAAGCTTTCTTT.

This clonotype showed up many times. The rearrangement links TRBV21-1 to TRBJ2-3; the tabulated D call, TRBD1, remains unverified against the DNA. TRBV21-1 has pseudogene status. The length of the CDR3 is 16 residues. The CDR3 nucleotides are TGTGCCAGCAGCAAAACCGGGACAGGGTGCACAGATACGCAGTATTTT. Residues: CASSKTGTGCTDTQYF.

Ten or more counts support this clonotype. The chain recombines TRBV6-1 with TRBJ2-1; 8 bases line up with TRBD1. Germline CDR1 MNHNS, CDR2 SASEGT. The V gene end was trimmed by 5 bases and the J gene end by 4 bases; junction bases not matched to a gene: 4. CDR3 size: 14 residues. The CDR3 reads CASSRQGRYNEQFF. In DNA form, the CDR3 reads TGTGCCAGCAGTCGACAGGGGAGATACAATGAGCAGTTCTTC.